The clone carrying this T cell receptor (beta chain) is a singleton in its sample. What it binds is not known. The PCR was carried out with 60 Vbeta primers and 13 Jbeta primers. The repertoire was sequenced with immunoSEQ multiplex PCR; TCRdb's copy has only in-frame clones and lacks some. Of 95,000 to 150,000 clones listed, over 60% are singletons. These data belong to a study of cytomegalovirus exposure and HLA in healthy donors. Germline V gene data show CDR1 as SGHAT and CDR2 as FQNNGV. V shed 5 bases, J shed 7 bases, and the junction held 8 bases outside the gene matches. CDR3 length: 15 amino acids. The study, taken as a whole, reports: Later on, analysis showed that most CMV-associated TCR beta chains appeared to be HLA-restricted.

The chain carries TRBV11-2 and TRBJ1-2; 12 nucleotides match TRBD1. The receptor comes from a woman in her sixties or seventies in good health and CMV-seropositive. The sample comprised PBMCs. CDR3 loop: CASSLGTGGLIGYTF. DNA of the CDR3: TGTGCCAGCAGCCTGGGGACAGGGGGCTTAATTGGCTACACCTTC.